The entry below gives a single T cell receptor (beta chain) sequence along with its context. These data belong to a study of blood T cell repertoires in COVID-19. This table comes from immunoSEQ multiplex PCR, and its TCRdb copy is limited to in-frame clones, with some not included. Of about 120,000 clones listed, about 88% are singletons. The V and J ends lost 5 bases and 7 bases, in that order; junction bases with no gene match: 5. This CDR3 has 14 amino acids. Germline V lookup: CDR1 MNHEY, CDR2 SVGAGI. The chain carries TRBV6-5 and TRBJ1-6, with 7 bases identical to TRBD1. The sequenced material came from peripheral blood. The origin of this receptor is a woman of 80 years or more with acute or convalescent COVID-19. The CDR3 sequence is CASSLLRGNSPLHF. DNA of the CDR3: TGTGCCAGCAGTCTCCTCAGGGGGAATTCACCCCTCCACTTT.